These 25 T cell receptor beta chains originate from one sample sequenced in a study of blood T cell repertoires in COVID-19. Here immunoSEQ multiplex PCR was the method, and the copy in TCRdb shows in-frame clones only, minus some. The table records 300,000 to 450,000 clones, around 89% of them present only once. Sequencing used PBMCs or T cells enriched from blood (not recorded which). These receptors were obtained from a woman younger than 35 who had recovered from COVID-19.

This rearrangement joins TRBV6-5 to TRBJ1-5; D is perhaps TRBD1 (5 bases). CDR3 size: 13 residues. The germline V gene has CDR1 MNHEY and CDR2 SVGAGI. V shed 0 bases and J shed 7 bases, with 7 bases lying between them. CDR3 amino acids: CASSYSGQQPQHF. In DNA form, the CDR3 reads TGTGCCAGCAGTTACTCGGGGCAGCAGCCCCAGCATTTT.

The V and J genes are TRBV6-6 and TRBJ2-7; 11 bases match TRBD1. The CDR3 loop spans 14 amino acids. CDR1 and CDR2 (germline): MNHNY, SVGAGI (reference sequence). Germline trimming cut 6 bases from V and 5 bases from J; bases unmatched to any gene: 6. The DNA for the CDR3 is TGTGCCAGCAGGCCCGGGACAGGGGGAAACGAGCAGTACTTC. Translated: CASRPGTGGNEQYF.

The chain employs TRBV7-9 and TRBJ1-2, with D possibly TRBD1 on 6 matching bases. The length of the CDR3 is 12 residues. V was cut by 5 bases and J by 4 bases, with 8 bases left in between. CDR1 SEHNR and CDR2 FQNEAQ come from the germline V gene (reference sequence). This CDR3 is CASSNRVYGYTF. Written as DNA, the CDR3 is TGTGCCAGCAGCAACAGGGTCTATGGCTACACCTTC. The variable domain in full, completed from reference TRBV7-9 and TRBJ1-2, reads DTGVSQNPRHKITKRGQNVTFRCDPISEHNRLYWYRQTLGQGPEFLTYFQNEAQLEKSRLLSDRFSAERPKGSFSTLEIQRTEQGDSAMYLCASSNRVYGYTFGSGTRLTVV.

CDR3 amino acids: CASSLRAGGLTNEKLFF. The DNA of the CDR3 is TGTGCCAGCAGCTTAAGGGCCGGAGGGTTAACTAATGAAAAACTGTTTTTT. The chain uses TRBV11-2 and TRBJ1-4; D unclear. CDR1 is SGHAT and CDR2 is FQNNGV in the germline V gene. Trimming stripped 2 bases from V and 1 base from J, with 14 bases between. The CDR3 contains 17 residues.

The chain couples TRBV30 to TRBJ2-5, with 7 positions matching TRBD1. With 7 bases clipped from V and 1 base from J, the junction kept 3 bases outside the gene matches. There are 12 residues in the CDR3. The germline CDR1 and CDR2 sequences are GTSNPN and SVGIG (reference sequence). Here the CDR3 reads CASGQVQETQYF. The CDR3 DNA reads TGTGCCTCCGGACAGGTCCAAGAGACCCAGTACTTC.

The chain recombines TRBV5-8 with TRBJ2-3, with a weak D call TRBD2 (5 bases). This CDR3 spans 16 amino acids. Per the germline V gene, CDR1 is SGHTS and CDR2 is YDEGEE. V gave up 2 bases and J gave up 1 base, with 14 bases separating them. CDR3 coding DNA: TGTGCCAGCAGCTTTGTTGAGGGCGACGGCACAGATACGCAGTATTTT. Protein sequence: CASSFVEGDGTDTQYF.

This chain connects TRBV7-9 to TRBJ1-4, with D perhaps matching TRBD1 (5 bases). V gave up 8 bases and J gave up 8 bases, with 12 bases separating them. CDR3 length: 12 residues. Per germline, CDR1 SEHNR and CDR2 FQNEAQ (reference sequence). The CDR3 spells CASPGGDEKLFF. CDR3 nucleotides: TGTGCCAGCCCTGGGGGGGACGAAAAACTGTTTTTT.

This clone was counted a single time. V and J are TRBV6-1 and TRBJ1-2, with D unclear. Germline V CDR1 and CDR2: MNHNS, SASEGT. The germline V and J ends were trimmed by 1 base and 7 bases, with 10 bases remaining between them. The CDR3 loop spans 13 amino acids. CDR3 in amino acids: CASSEVPGSGYTF. CDR3 DNA: TGTGCCAGCAGTGAAGTTCCCGGGAGTGGCTACACCTTC.

This clone showed up just once. The chain uses TRBV7-2 and TRBJ1-2; 8 positions agree with TRBD1. CDR3 size: 15 residues. Trimming cost V 4 bases and J 4 bases; bases outside gene matches: 8. Germline V gene data show CDR1 as SGHTA and CDR2 as FQGNSA. The CDR3 spells CASSSGQGVSYGYTF. In DNA form, the CDR3 reads TGTGCCAGCAGCTCTGGACAGGGCGTAAGCTATGGCTACACCTTC.

This rearrangement joins TRBV11-2 to TRBJ1-1; tentative D call: TRBD1 (5 bases). V lost 3 bases, J lost 4 bases, and 6 bases lay in between. This CDR3 comprises 12 residues. Looked up from germline, CDR1 is SGHAT and CDR2 is FQNNGV. The CDR3 coding sequence is TGTGCCAGCAGCTTGGGGCGCACTGAAGCTTTCTTT. This codes for CASSLGRTEAFF.

The rearrangement uses TRBV2 and TRBJ1-2, with TRBD1 matching over 8 bases. The CDR3 runs to 14 residues. CDR1 is SNHLY and CDR2 is FYNNEI in the germline V gene. The V gene end was trimmed by 9 bases and the J gene end by 4 bases; junction bases not matched to a gene: 10. The CDR3 coding sequence is TGTGCCAGTATACAGGGGGTAGGAGCCTATGGCTACACCTTC. Translating it yields CASIQGVGAYGYTF.

This clone was counted once. The CDR3 DNA is TGCGCCAGCAGCCACATGGACAGGGGCGCAAATCAGCCCCAGCATTTT. This translates into CASSHMDRGANQPQHF. This chain links TRBV4-1 with TRBJ1-5, with TRBD1 identical over 9 bases. CDR1 MGHRA and CDR2 YSYEKL come from the germline V gene. Trimming cost V 3 bases and J 4 bases; bases outside gene matches: 7. CDR3 size: 16 residues.

The chain couples TRBV9 to TRBJ2-5; 9 bases are shared with TRBD2. The ends lost 3 bases at V and 2 bases at J; junction bases unmatched: 5. Germline V CDR1 and CDR2: SGDLS, YYNGEE. The CDR3 is 15 amino acids. In DNA, the CDR3 is TGTGCCAGCAGCGGTAGCGGGGGAGAACAAGAGACCCAGTACTTC. Residues: CASSGSGGEQETQYF.

This chain links TRBV7-6 with TRBJ2-7, with 10 bases identical to TRBD2. CDR1 and CDR2 from the germline V gene are SGHVS and FNYEAQ. V was pared by 4 bases and J by 4 bases, with 7 bases of the junction left unmatched. The CDR3 spans 15 residues. CDR3 nucleotides: TGTGCCAGCAGCTCTTCTAGCGGGGGCGAGTACGAGCAGTACTTC. Translated, it gives CASSSSSGGEYEQYF.

For this clone: This specimen includes other DNA sequences encoding the same CDR3. The chain couples TRBV18 to TRBJ1-2, with D hard to call. Germline V gives CDR1 KGHSH, CDR2 LQKENI. The V and J ends lost 6 bases and 4 bases respectively, with 12 bases between them. The CDR3 runs 13 residues. This CDR3 reads CASSPPGGYGYTF. DNA for the CDR3: TGTGCCAGCTCCCCTCCGGGTGGCTATGGCTACACCTTC.

This clone was recorded only once. The chain combines TRBV5-1 with TRBJ2-5; 12 nucleotides match TRBD2. Germline V gene data show CDR1 as SGHRS and CDR2 as YFSETQ. The CDR3 sequence is 16 residues long. After removal of 0 bases from V and 2 bases from J, the junction contained 2 bases not matched to a gene. The CDR3 bases are TGCGCCAGCAGCTTGGGACTAGCGGGGGCACAAGAGACCCAGTACTTC. This encodes CASSLGLAGAQETQYF.

This rearrangement joins TRBV2 to TRBJ2-6, with 10 bases fitting TRBD1. Germline V lookup: CDR1 SNHLY, CDR2 FYNNEI. The CDR3 has 17 amino acids. V shed 5 bases, J shed 1 base, and the junction held 5 bases outside the gene matches. The CDR3 DNA is TGTGCCAGCAGTCCCGGGACAGGGGTGTCTGGGGCCAACGTCCTGACTTTC. Translated, it gives CASSPGTGVSGANVLTF.

The J gene is TRBJ2-7, the V gene TRBV11-2, with D perhaps matching TRBD2 (5 bases). The CDR3 loop spans 15 amino acids. With 0 bases removed from V and 0 bases from J, the gap between germline ends came to 9 bases. Germline V gene lookup returns CDR1 SGHAT and CDR2 FQNNGV. CDR3 region: CASSLEGRVSYEQYF. DNA for the CDR3: TGTGCCAGCAGCTTAGAAGGGCGGGTCTCCTACGAGCAGTACTTC.

The V call is TRBV6-5, the J call TRBJ2-2; 8 bases are a match to TRBD2. Germline CDR1 MNHEY, CDR2 SVGAGI. After removal of 2 bases from V and 6 bases from J, the junction contained 8 bases not matched to a gene. The CDR3 contains 16 residues. Here the CDR3 reads CASSYGAGGRPGELFF. CDR3 nucleotides: TGTGCCAGCAGTTACGGGGCGGGGGGCCGTCCCGGGGAGCTGTTTTTT.

The table lists this clone with a count of one. The V gene is TRBV19, the J gene TRBJ1-5, with 8 bases aligning to TRBD1. CDR3 length: 16 residues. The germline V gene encodes CDR1 LNHDA and CDR2 SQIVND (reference sequence). V lost 4 bases to trimming and J lost 1 base; unmatched junction nucleotides: 6. CDR3 nucleotides: TGTGCCAGTAGTACGACAGGGGTAGGAAGCAATCAGCCCCAGCATTTT. Protein sequence: CASSTTGVGSNQPQHF.

The chain is built from TRBV12-3 or TRBV12-4 and TRBJ2-7, with D unresolved. CDR3 length: 12 amino acids. Trimming stripped 2 bases from V and 3 bases from J, with 5 bases between. The CDR3 DNA reads as TGTGCCAGCAGTTTAATGAGCTACGAGCAGTACTTC. As protein: CASSLMSYEQYF.

A note on this clone: One junction end does not reproduce the germline sequence, and a read error may be involved. V and J are TRBV7-9 and TRBJ2-7; D might be TRBD1 (6 bases). This CDR3 comprises 11 residues. Germline CDR1 is SEHNR and CDR2 is FQNEAQ (reference sequence). The CDR3 DNA reads TGTGCCAGCAGCTCCGGACAGCCCCTGAACTTC. Residues: CASSSGQPLNF.

The rearrangement joins TRBV19 to TRBJ1-4, with 9 bases that match TRBD1. The trim removed 2 bases at V and 8 bases at J, leaving 6 bases unmatched. CDR1 is LNHDA and CDR2 is SQIVND in the germline V gene (reference sequence). There are 15 residues in the CDR3. DNA for the CDR3: TGTGCCAGTAGTATACTGGACAGGGGTGGGGAAAAACTGTTTTTT. Encoded protein: CASSILDRGGEKLFF.

Details on this clone: One end of the junction varies from germline; a read error may be responsible. The chain combines TRBV11-2 with TRBJ1-2; 10 positions match TRBD1. CDR1 and CDR2 (germline): SGHAT, FQNNGV. The CDR3 totals 14 residues. The CDR3 is CASRLVGTGEGYTF. The DNA for the CDR3 is TGTGCCAGCAGATTAGTGGGGACAGGGGAAGGCTACACCTTC.

The chain links TRBV4-2 to TRBJ1-3; TRBD1 matches at 7 bases. Germline-derived CDR1 and CDR2 are LGHNA and YNFKEQ. The CDR3 runs to 19 residues. Trimming took 1 base from V and 0 from J; bases not matched to a gene: 12. This CDR3 reads CASSQAGQGVSRSGNTIYF. CDR3 nucleotide sequence: TGTGCCAGCAGCCAAGCCGGGCAGGGGGTTAGTCGCTCTGGAAACACCATATATTTT.